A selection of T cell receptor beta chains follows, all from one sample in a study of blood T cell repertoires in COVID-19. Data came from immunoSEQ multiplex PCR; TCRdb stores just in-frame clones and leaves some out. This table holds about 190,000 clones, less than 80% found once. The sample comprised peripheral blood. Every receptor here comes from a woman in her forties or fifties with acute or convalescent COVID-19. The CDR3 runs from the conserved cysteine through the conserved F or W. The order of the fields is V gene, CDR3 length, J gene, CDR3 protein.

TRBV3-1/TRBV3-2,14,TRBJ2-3,CASSQWRNTDTQYF
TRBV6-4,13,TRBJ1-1,CASSELEGSLAFF
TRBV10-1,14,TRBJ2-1,CASSRDYRWDEQFF
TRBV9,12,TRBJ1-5,CASSDPRQPQHF
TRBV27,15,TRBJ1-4,CASSLLQGKDEKLFF
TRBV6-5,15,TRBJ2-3,CASNSGGEVEDTQYF
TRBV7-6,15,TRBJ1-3,CASRLTGTPGNTIYF
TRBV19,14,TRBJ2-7,CASSIAKGVYEQYF
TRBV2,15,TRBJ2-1,CASRPGTSGRGEQFF
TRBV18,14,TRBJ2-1,CASSDYLSYNEQFF
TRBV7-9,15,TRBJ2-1,CASSRQGDGRNEQFF
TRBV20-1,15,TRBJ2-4,CSASPGTGRLDIQYF
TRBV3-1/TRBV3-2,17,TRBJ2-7,CASSQGLAGASSYEQYF
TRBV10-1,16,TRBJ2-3,CASSESNGGAGDTQYF
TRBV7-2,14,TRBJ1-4,CASSGQGAFEKLFF
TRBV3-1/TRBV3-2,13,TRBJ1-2,CASSPPTGYGYTF
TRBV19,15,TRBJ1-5,CASSITQGAREPQHF
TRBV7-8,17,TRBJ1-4,CASSSRTGGTTNEKLFF
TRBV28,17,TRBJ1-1,CASSSEGQGAGNTEAFF
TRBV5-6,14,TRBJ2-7,CASSRTGLGYEQYF
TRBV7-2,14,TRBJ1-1,CASSLRQAYTEAFF
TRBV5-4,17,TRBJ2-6,CASTLTSGSSGANVLTF
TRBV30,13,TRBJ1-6,CASSTGSFSPLHF
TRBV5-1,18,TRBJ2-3,CASSFGLAGASSTDTQYF
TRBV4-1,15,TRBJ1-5,CASSQESQGSQPQHF
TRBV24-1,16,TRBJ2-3,CATSVYRGGDTDTQYF
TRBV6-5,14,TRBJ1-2,CATVIEQGNYGYTF
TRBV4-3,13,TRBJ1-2,CASSQDPYYGYTF
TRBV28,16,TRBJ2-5,CASSPRGTSGKETQYF
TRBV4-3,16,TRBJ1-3,CASSPMFDRDGNTIYF
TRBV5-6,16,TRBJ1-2,CASSLAPGTGYYGYTF
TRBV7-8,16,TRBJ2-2,CASSLDRGTSTGELFF
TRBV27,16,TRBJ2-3,CASSLRGPAGTDTQYF
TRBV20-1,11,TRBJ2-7,CSARAEYEQYF
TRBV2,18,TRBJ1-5,CASSNWDIGRYSNQPQHF
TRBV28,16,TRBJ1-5,CASSSLTGDRGQPQHF
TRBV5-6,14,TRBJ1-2,CASSAWTGGYGYTF
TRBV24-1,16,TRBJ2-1,CATSEPSSGSSNEQFF
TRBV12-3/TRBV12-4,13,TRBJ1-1,CASSLGSGTEAFF
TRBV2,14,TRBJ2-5,CASSVQGAQETQYF
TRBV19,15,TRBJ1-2,CASSPSRTSSNGYTF
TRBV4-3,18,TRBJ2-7,CASSQDGGGGTSTYEQYF
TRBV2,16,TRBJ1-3,CASSERTGAYGNTIYF
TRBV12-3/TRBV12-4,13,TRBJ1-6,CASSLQNNSPLHF
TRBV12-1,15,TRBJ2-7,CASSRRTSGGYEQYF
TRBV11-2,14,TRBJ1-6,CASIKNRGNSPLHF
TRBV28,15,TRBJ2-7,CASSSVGTSGYEQYF
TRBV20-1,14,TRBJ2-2,CSARDSRLPGELFF
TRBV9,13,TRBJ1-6,CASSVETDSPLHF
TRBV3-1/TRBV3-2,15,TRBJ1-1,CASSQLGAMNTEAFF
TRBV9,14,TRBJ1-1,CASSVEASDTEAFF
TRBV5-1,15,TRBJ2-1,CASSSQGYQYNEQFF
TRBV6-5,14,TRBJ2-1,CASSWQGSYNEQFF
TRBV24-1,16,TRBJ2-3,CATSDLWGAGADTQYF
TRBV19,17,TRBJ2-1,CASSMDRGRDIYNEQFF